One and the same sample provided the 3 T cell receptor beta chains below, sequenced in a study of vaccination effects on CD4 cells after COVID-19. Only in-frame clones appear in the TCRdb table, and some are missing; sequencing was by immunoSEQ multiplex PCR. Of around 79,000 clones listed, 78% were seen once; the top ten hold about 11%. Under the ViraFEST assay, PBMC were stimulated with viral peptide pools so that antigen-specific CD4+ T cells expanded. Sequencing was performed afterwards. Following a roughly ten-day culture, CD4+ T cells were purified. Having tested negative for nucleocapsid antibodies, the vaccine recipients showed no prior SARS-CoV-2 infection. No antigen has been assigned to these receptors. The sample was CD4+ T cells from PBMCs cultured with SARS-CoV-2 spike peptides, taken before COVID-19 vaccination. These receptors all stem from a human donor who received a COVID-19 vaccine.

This clone was counted only a few times. This chain links TRBV19 with TRBJ1-1; no clear D gene. CDR3 length: 13 amino acids. V was clipped by 4 bases and J by 5 bases, with 11 bases between them. CDR1 and CDR2 from the germline V gene are LNHDA and SQIVND (reference sequence). CDR3 DNA sequence: TGTGCCAGTAGTAACCCGTTTTATACTGAAGCTTTCTTT. It encodes CASSNPFYTEAFF.

V gene TRBV18 combines with J gene TRBJ2-5, with 11 bases lining up with TRBD2. The germline gives CDR1 KGHSH, CDR2 LQKENI. This CDR3 comprises 16 residues. The junction had 4 bases not matched to a gene; V was cut back by 2 bases and J by 2 bases. CDR3 bases: TGTGCCAGCTCACCAAGGGCTAGCGGGGGGCAAGAGACCCAGTACTTC. This encodes CASSPRASGGQETQYF.

The gene calls are TRBV12-3 or TRBV12-4 and TRBJ2-7; 11 bases are a match to TRBD1. J gave up 9 bases and V 3 bases, and 4 bases lay outside the gene matches. CDR3 size: 13 residues. The CDR3 protein is CASSFGQGARQYV. The DNA for the CDR3 is TGTGCCAGCAGTTTTGGACAGGGGGCTCGGCAGTACGTC.